These 17 T cell receptor beta chains share one sample of origin, sequenced in a study of cytomegalovirus exposure and HLA in healthy donors (dated by TCRdb to the late 2010s). Receptor libraries were prepared by the immunoSEQ multiplex PCR assay. For the multiplex PCR, a mixture combining 60 forward primers for TCR Vbeta segments and 13 reverse primers for TCR Jbeta segments was used. As stored in TCRdb, this immuneACCESS dataset retains in-frame rearrangements with V and J assigned. A fraction of the clones does not appear; measured against another copy, unresolved V genes explain less than half of the discrepancy, and the remainder lacks a known reason. The sample contains over 100,000 clones, 74% of them found a single time. Around 4.9% of the sample goes to the ten largest clones. The specimen was PBMCs. The receptors come from a man younger than 40 in good health and CMV-seropositive.

The chain joins TRBV11-2 to TRBJ2-7; possibly TRBD1 for D (6 bases). The germline V gene has CDR1 SGHAT and CDR2 FQNNGV. The CDR3 totals 13 residues. Trimming stripped 5 bases from V and 3 bases from J, with 11 bases between. CDR3 nucleotide sequence: TGTGCCAGCAGCCGAACACAGGGCTACGAGCAGTACTTC. It codes for CASSRTQGYEQYF.

The rearrangement links TRBV21-1 to TRBJ1-5. TRBV21-1 is shown as a pseudogene. This CDR3 comprises 13 residues. The CDR3 DNA reads TGTGCCAGCAGCAAAGCGATCGGTGTAACCCAGCATTTT. This codes for CASSKAIGVTQHF.

This clone was detected only once. The J gene is TRBJ2-3, the V gene TRBV6-1, with D perhaps being TRBD1 or TRBD2 (5 bases each). This CDR3 has 12 amino acids. V was trimmed by 10 bases and J by 3 bases, leaving 11 bases between them. Germline CDR1 MNHNS, CDR2 SASEGT. The CDR3 DNA reads as TGTGCCACCAGAGGGGCAACAGATACGCAGTATTTT. Its protein product is CATRGATDTQYF.

The rearrangement uses TRBV7-2 and TRBJ2-7, with a tentative D call TRBD1 (6 bases). Germline CDR1 and CDR2: SGHTA and FQGNSA. The V end was cut by 6 bases, the J end by 0 bases, with 12 bases between. The CDR3 runs to 14 residues. As DNA, the CDR3 is TGTGCCAGCAGGCCCACAGGGAGCTCCTACGAGCAGTACTTC. Its translation is CASRPTGSSYEQYF.

The chain has TRBV2 and TRBJ2-7, with a weak D call TRBD1 (6 bases). Germline V gene data show CDR1 as SNHLY and CDR2 as FYNNEI. The CDR3 spans 14 residues. The V gene lost 3 bases and the J gene lost 4 bases, with 13 bases spanning the gap. The DNA for the CDR3 is TGTGCCAGCAGTGAGGACAGTCCCCCGTACGAGCAGTACTTC. This translates into CASSEDSPPYEQYF.

The genes are TRBV2 and TRBJ2-7; D is possibly TRBD1 (5 bases). The CDR3 runs 17 residues. Germline V gene lookup returns CDR1 SNHLY and CDR2 FYNNEI. Trimming pared 7 bases from V and 3 bases from J, leaving 25 bases between. CDR3 sequence (DNA): TGTGCCAGCACGAGCTCAGGACAAAATCAACTCAACTACGAGCAGTACTTC. It is translated as CASTSSGQNQLNYEQYF.

Here the CDR3 DNA reads TGCAGCGTTGAAGATGGCGGGGAAACTACCTACGAGCAGTACTTC. It codes for CSVEDGGETTYEQYF. The chain carries TRBV29-1 and TRBJ2-7; a possible D gene is TRBD2 (6 bases). V was pared by 0 bases and J by 2 bases, with 14 bases between. Germline CDR1 SQVTM, CDR2 ANQGSEA. CDR3 length: 15 amino acids.

This rearrangement joins TRBV9 to TRBJ1-2, with D possibly TRBD1 on 5 matching bases. The CDR3 covers 13 residues. The germline V and J ends were trimmed by 4 bases and 8 bases, with 15 bases remaining between them. Germline CDR1 and CDR2: SGDLS and YYNGEE. The CDR3 protein is CASSRPGTHGYTF. CDR3 sequence (DNA): TGTGCCAGCAGCCGCCCTGGGACTCACGGCTACACCTTC.

This chain connects TRBV6-6 to TRBJ2-2; 9 bases agree with TRBD1. The junction had 6 bases not matched to a gene; V was cut back by 6 bases and J by 4 bases. The CDR3 runs 15 residues. In germline, CDR1 is MNHNY, CDR2 SVGAGI (reference sequence). The CDR3 here is CASSSQQGATGELFF. The CDR3 nucleotides read TGTGCCAGCAGCTCGCAACAGGGGGCCACCGGGGAGCTGTTTTTT.

The V and J genes are TRBV28 and TRBJ2-6, with D unresolved. There are 16 residues in the CDR3. The germline V gene encodes CDR1 MDHEN and CDR2 SYDVKM. V lost 2 bases and J lost 0, with 8 bases in between. The CDR3 loop is CASSLPTGSGANVLTF. The CDR3 DNA reads as TGTGCCAGCAGTTTACCCACGGGCTCTGGGGCCAACGTCCTGACTTTC.

The CDR3 bases are TGTGCCAGCAGCTTAGTATCCAGCCAAGAGACCCAGTACTTC. Amino acid sequence: CASSLVSSQETQYF. This sequence joins TRBV7-9 and TRBJ2-5; D gene unclear. The CDR3 extends over 14 amino acids. The germline CDR1 and CDR2 sequences are SEHNR and FQNEAQ (reference sequence). The V gene lost 1 base and the J gene lost 1 base, with 7 bases spanning the gap.

The CDR3 DNA is TGTGCCAGCACTGTGGGACAGAATAATTCACCCCTCCACTTT. It encodes CASTVGQNNSPLHF. The V gene is TRBV6-6, the J gene TRBJ1-6, with 7 bases identical to TRBD1. Germline values: CDR1 MNHNY, CDR2 SVGAGI (reference sequence). The CDR3 has 14 amino acids. After removal of 7 bases from V and 5 bases from J, the junction contained 5 bases not matched to a gene.

The chain has TRBV7-2 and TRBJ2-5; 8 nucleotides align to TRBD2. The CDR3 sequence is 16 residues long. J gave up 2 bases and V 1 base, and 6 bases lay outside the gene matches. The germline gives CDR1 SGHTA, CDR2 FQGNSA. The CDR3 DNA follows: TGTGCCAGCAGCTTAGGCGGGGGGTCGGGACAAGAGACCCAGTACTTC. It encodes CASSLGGGSGQETQYF.

The chain couples TRBV15 to TRBJ2-5; 10 bases fit TRBD1. The CDR3 covers 15 residues. The junction had 12 bases not matched to a gene; V was cut back by 5 bases and J by 9 bases. Germline assignment: CDR1 LNHNV and CDR2 YYDKDF (reference sequence). The CDR3, as DNA: TGTGCCACCAGCCTCAGCAGGGGAGGACAGGGGGCCCAGTACTTC. Translation: CATSLSRGGQGAQYF.

The chain couples TRBV15 to TRBJ2-4; TRBD2 aligns across 10 bases. This CDR3 spans 15 amino acids. Germline loops: CDR1 LNHNV, CDR2 YYDKDF (reference sequence). V was clipped by 0 bases and J by 9 bases; unmatched bases: 5. The CDR3 here is CATSRERAGGPIQYF. The CDR3 DNA follows: TGTGCCACCAGCAGAGAGCGAGCGGGGGGGCCCATTCAGTACTTC.

The CDR3 coding sequence is TGTGCCAGCAGTTACATGGGGGGGGGCGCGGGCACTGAAGCTTTCTTT. Its protein product is CASSYMGGGAGTEAFF. J is TRBJ1-1 and V is TRBV6-5; perhaps TRBD1 as D (6 bases). This CDR3 comprises 16 residues. The V and J ends lost 2 bases and 4 bases respectively, with 17 bases between them. Germline lookup yields CDR1 MNHEY and CDR2 SVGAGI.

The chain uses TRBV28 and TRBJ2-5, with a weak D call TRBD1 (6 bases). Germline V gene lookup returns CDR1 MDHEN and CDR2 SYDVKM. There are 14 residues in the CDR3. V was trimmed by 2 bases and J by 3 bases, leaving 10 bases between them. Written as DNA, the CDR3 is TGTGCCAGCAGTTTAGTTGGACAGAAAGAGACCCAGTACTTC. Its translation: CASSLVGQKETQYF.